This T cell receptor beta chain is from a study of radiotherapy plus CTLA-4 blockade in lung cancer. Findings and limits, study-wide: Reported findings show early blood T cell clone dynamics, with interferon-beta, best predicted response.

CDR3 size: 15 residues. Germline V gene lookup returns CDR1 SGDLS and CDR2 YYNGEE. Germline trimming cut 5 bases from V and 1 base from J; bases unmatched to any gene: 6. About this clone itself: Its antigen remains unidentified.

Generated by immunoSEQ multiplex PCR, the TCRdb table keeps only in-frame clones and is missing some. The top ten clones hold about 3.3% of a sample with about 110,000 clones, around 84% of them seen once. The clonotype originates from a human donor with non-small cell lung cancer that progressed on radiotherapy plus ipilimumab. Some clones in this sample may be carry-over from other donors' samples. This chain joins TRBV9 and TRBJ2-5; 9 bases line up with TRBD1. Sequencing used peripheral blood, obtained from a patient treated with radiotherapy plus ipilimumab. The DNA of the CDR3 is TGTGCCAGCAGACCGACAGGGGGGCCCCAAGAGACCCAGTACTTC. Its translation: CASRPTGGPQETQYF.